Listed here are 14 T cell receptor beta chains from one sample, sequenced in a study of PD-1 and CTLA-4 blockade in melanoma. The table came from immunoSEQ multiplex PCR; TCRdb's copy has only in-frame clones and leaves some out. Of around 20,000 clones listed, 88% are singletons. Sequences were derived from CD8+ T cells from peripheral blood, sampled before anti-PD-1 treatment. These TCRs come from a human donor with melanoma.

The chain couples TRBV30 to TRBJ1-2; 8 positions match TRBD1. Germline V gene sequence: CDR1 GTSNPN, CDR2 SVGIG (reference sequence). The V segment lost 2 bases and the J segment 7 bases; nucleotides outside the gene matches: 6. The CDR3 runs 13 residues. The CDR3 bases are TGTGCCTGGAGTACAATGGACAGGGCTGGCTACACCTTC. Protein sequence: CAWSTMDRAGYTF. Combining the CDR3 with reference TRBV30 and TRBJ1-2 gives the whole variable domain SQTIHQWPATLVQPVGSPLSLECTVEGTSNPNLYWYRQAAGRGLQLLFYSVGIGQISSEVPQNLSASRPQDRQFILSSKKLLLSDSGFYLCAWSTMDRAGYTFGSGTRLTVV.

This chain joins TRBV20-1 and TRBJ1-2, with D possibly being TRBD1 (5 bases). From germline, CDR1 is DFQATT and CDR2 SNEGSKA (reference sequence). This CDR3 contains 11 residues. The V end lost 5 bases, the J end lost 4 bases, and 8 bases lay between the germline ends. Here the CDR3 DNA reads TGCAGTGCTGGGACTAGCTATGGCTACACCTTC. This codes for CSAGTSYGYTF.

The V call is TRBV28, the J call TRBJ1-1; D remains ambiguous. From germline, CDR1 is MDHEN and CDR2 SYDVKM. The germline V and J ends were trimmed by 2 bases and 3 bases, with 10 bases remaining between them. The CDR3 runs 14 residues. This CDR3 is CASSLMTDYTEAFF. CDR3 bases: TGTGCCAGCAGTTTAATGACGGACTACACTGAAGCTTTCTTT. Based on the CDR3 plus reference TRBV28 and TRBJ1-1, the full variable domain is DVKVTQSSRYLVKRTGEKVFLECVQDMDHENMFWYRQDPGLGLRLIYFSYDVKMKEKGDIPEGYSVSREKKERFSLILESASTNQTSMYLCASSLMTDYTEAFFGQGTRLTVV.

V usage is TRBV4-2 and J usage is TRBJ1-1, with unresolved D. Germline V lookup: CDR1 LGHNA, CDR2 YNFKEQ. CDR3 size: 13 residues. V lost 1 base, J lost 1 base, and 4 bases lay in between. The CDR3 spells CASSQGGNTEAFF. CDR3 DNA sequence: TGTGCCAGCAGCCAAGGCGGGAACACTGAAGCTTTCTTT.

This chain connects TRBV27 to TRBJ1-5; D call uncertain. This CDR3 is 14 amino acids long. Germline-derived CDR1 and CDR2 are MNHEY and SMNVEV (reference sequence). V was cut by 6 bases and J by 3 bases, with 12 bases left in between. CDR3 in amino acids: CASSEVGYNQPQHF. CDR3 DNA: TGTGCCAGCAGCGAGGTCGGGTACAATCAGCCCCAGCATTTT.

The chain couples TRBV6-5 to TRBJ2-7; possibly TRBD1 for D (6 bases). Between the trimmed V and J ends, which lost 6 bases and 6 bases, there was a span of 12 bases. The CDR3 consists of 12 residues. CDR1 is MNHEY and CDR2 is SVGAGI in the germline V gene. As DNA, the CDR3 is TGTGCCAGCAGCGCTCGAGGGGGCGAGCAGTACTTC. It yields the protein CASSARGGEQYF.

The rearrangement uses TRBV7-9 and TRBJ2-1; 8 bases are shared with TRBD1. The CDR3 totals 13 residues. J gave up 5 bases and V 4 bases, and 1 base lay outside the gene matches. The germline V gene encodes CDR1 SEHNR and CDR2 FQNEAQ (reference sequence). The CDR3 loop is CASSSTGDNEQFF. The CDR3 DNA reads TGTGCCAGCAGCTCGACAGGGGACAATGAGCAGTTCTTC.

The chain uses TRBV19 and TRBJ1-1, with no clear D. The CDR3 extends over 13 amino acids. V lost 7 bases, J lost 1 base, and 10 bases lay in between. CDR1 and CDR2 from the germline V gene are LNHDA and SQIVND (reference sequence). The CDR3 here is CASNEDGNTEAFF. CDR3 DNA sequence: TGTGCCAGTAACGAGGACGGGAACACTGAAGCTTTCTTT.

This chain joins TRBV18 and TRBJ1-1; TRBD1 might be the D (5 bases). Germline V CDR1 and CDR2: KGHSH, LQKENI. The ends were cut back, 8 bases at V and 0 bases at J, with 10 bases in the middle. The CDR3 covers 13 residues. CDR3 coding DNA: TGTGCCAGCCAGACAGAGCTGAACACTGAAGCTTTCTTT. Amino acids: CASQTELNTEAFF.

The gene calls are TRBV6-1 and TRBJ1-5; D is unresolved. Germline V CDR1 and CDR2: MNHNS, SASEGT. This CDR3 is 16 amino acids long. Trimming cost V 2 bases and J 0 bases, with 11 bases left between them. CDR3 loop: CASSEWRDYSNQPQHF. The CDR3, as DNA: TGTGCCAGCAGTGAATGGCGGGATTATAGCAATCAGCCCCAGCATTTT.

This clone was seen just once. This chain joins TRBV6-2 or TRBV6-3 and TRBJ1-5, with D unclear. The CDR3 is 13 residues long. The V end was cut by 3 bases, the J end by 5 bases, with 8 bases between. Looked up from germline, CDR1 is MNHEY and CDR2 is SVGEGT. CDR3 in amino acids: CASSYSADQPQHF. The CDR3 DNA is TGTGCCAGCAGTTATTCGGCTGATCAGCCCCAGCATTTT.

This rearrangement joins TRBV19 to TRBJ1-4; 10 bases align to TRBD1. Germline V gives CDR1 LNHDA, CDR2 SQIVND (reference sequence). The CDR3 is 16 amino acids. Trimming removed 5 bases from V and 3 bases from J; junction bases left unmatched: 6. The CDR3 bases are TGTGCCAGTAGTCCCCACGGACAGGGGGCTAATGAAAAACTGTTTTTT. Its translation: CASSPHGQGANEKLFF.

This chain uses TRBV3-1 (or the pseudogene TRBV3-2) with TRBJ2-5; 14 bases align to TRBD2. CDR1 is LGHDT, CDR2 YNNKEL, per germline (reference sequence). The CDR3 extends over 17 amino acids. V gave up 3 bases and J gave up 3 bases; unmatched junction bases: 6. CDR3 in DNA: TGTGCCAGCAGCCACCTGGGGGGACTAGCGGGGGAAGAGACCCAGTACTTC. It yields the protein CASSHLGGLAGEETQYF.

This clone was detected once. The gene calls are TRBV5-1 and TRBJ2-1, with 10 bases aligning to TRBD2. This CDR3 is 15 amino acids long. Germline lookup yields CDR1 SGHRS and CDR2 YFSETQ. Losses at the gene ends were 4 bases for V and 3 bases for J; bases not matched to a gene: 4. The DNA of the CDR3 is TGCGCCAGCAGCGCCGGACTAGCGGACTACAATGAGCAGTTCTTC. Amino acid sequence: CASSAGLADYNEQFF.